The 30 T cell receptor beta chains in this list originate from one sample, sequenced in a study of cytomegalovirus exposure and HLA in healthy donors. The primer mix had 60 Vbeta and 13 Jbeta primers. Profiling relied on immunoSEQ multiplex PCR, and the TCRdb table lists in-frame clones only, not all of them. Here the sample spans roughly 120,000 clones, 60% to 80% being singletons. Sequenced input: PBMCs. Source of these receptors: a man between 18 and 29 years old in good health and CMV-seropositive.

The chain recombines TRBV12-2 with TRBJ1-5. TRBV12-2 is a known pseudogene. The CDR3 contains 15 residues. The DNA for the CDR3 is TGTGCAAAGTGGCCTACGGGTTATAGCAATCAGCCCCAGCATTTT. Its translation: CAKWPTGYSNQPQHF.

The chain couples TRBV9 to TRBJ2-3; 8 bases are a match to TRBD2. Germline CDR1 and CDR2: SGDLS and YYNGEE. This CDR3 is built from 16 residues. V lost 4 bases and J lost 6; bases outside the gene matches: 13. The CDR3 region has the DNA TGTGCCAGCAGCTCCCTCCCGGGGGGGATGGCTGATACGCAGTATTTT. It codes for CASSSLPGGMADTQYF.

CDR3 amino acids: CASSRSAGGLVEQFF. CDR3 DNA sequence: TGTGCCAGCAGCCGCTCAGCGGGGGGGTTGGTTGAGCAGTTCTTC. The chain combines TRBV27 with TRBJ2-1; 10 bases map to TRBD2. The germline V gene has CDR1 MNHEY and CDR2 SMNVEV (reference sequence). CDR3 length: 15 residues. V was clipped by 6 bases and J by 9 bases; unmatched bases: 11.

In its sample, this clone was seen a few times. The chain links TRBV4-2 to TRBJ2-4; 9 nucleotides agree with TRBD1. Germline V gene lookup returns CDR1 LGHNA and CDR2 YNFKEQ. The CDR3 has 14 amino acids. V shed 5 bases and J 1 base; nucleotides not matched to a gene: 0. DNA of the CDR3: TGTGCCAGCAGCGGACAGGGGGCCAAAAACATTCAGTACTTC. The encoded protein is CASSGQGAKNIQYF.

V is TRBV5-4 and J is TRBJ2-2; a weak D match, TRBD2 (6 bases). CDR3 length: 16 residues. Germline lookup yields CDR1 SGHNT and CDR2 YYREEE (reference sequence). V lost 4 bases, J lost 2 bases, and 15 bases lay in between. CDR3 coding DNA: TGTGCCAGCAGCGGCGGCGGACTACGCAACACCGGGGAGCTGTTTTTT. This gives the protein CASSGGGLRNTGELFF.

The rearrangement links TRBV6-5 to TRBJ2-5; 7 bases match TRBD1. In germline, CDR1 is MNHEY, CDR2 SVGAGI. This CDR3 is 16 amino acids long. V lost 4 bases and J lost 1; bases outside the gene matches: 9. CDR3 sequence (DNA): TGTGCCAGCAGTTTCTGGACAGGTTGGGGCCAAGAGACCCAGTACTTC. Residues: CASSFWTGWGQETQYF.

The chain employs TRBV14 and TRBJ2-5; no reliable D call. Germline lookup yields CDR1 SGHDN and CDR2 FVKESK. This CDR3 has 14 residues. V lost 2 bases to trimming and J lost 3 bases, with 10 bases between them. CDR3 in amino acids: CASSQLSVEETQYF. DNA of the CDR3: TGTGCCAGCAGCCAACTGTCAGTTGAAGAGACCCAGTACTTC.

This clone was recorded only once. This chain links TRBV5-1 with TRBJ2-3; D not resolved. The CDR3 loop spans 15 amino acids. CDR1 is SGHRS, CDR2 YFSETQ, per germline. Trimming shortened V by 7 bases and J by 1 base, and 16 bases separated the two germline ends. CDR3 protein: CASAFTVLGTDTQYF. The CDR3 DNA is TGCGCCAGCGCATTCACGGTACTCGGCACAGATACGCAGTATTTT.

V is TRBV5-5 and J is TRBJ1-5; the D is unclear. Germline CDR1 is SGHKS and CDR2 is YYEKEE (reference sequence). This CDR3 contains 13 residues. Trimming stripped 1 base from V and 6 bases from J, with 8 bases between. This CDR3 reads CASSLTGFQPQHF. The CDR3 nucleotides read TGTGCCAGCAGCTTGACGGGTTTTCAGCCCCAGCATTTT.

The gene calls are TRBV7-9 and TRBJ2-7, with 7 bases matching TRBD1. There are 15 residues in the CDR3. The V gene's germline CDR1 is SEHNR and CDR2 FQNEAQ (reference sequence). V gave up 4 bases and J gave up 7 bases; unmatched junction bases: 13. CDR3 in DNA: TGTGCCAGCAGCTCCCCATCACAGGGGTTGGGGGAGCAGTACTTC. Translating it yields CASSSPSQGLGEQYF.

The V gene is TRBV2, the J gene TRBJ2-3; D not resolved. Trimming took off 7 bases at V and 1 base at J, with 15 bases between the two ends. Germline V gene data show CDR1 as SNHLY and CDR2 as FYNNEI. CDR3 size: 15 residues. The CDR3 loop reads CASIRELTGTDTQYF. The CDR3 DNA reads TGTGCCAGCATAAGAGAGTTAACTGGCACAGATACGCAGTATTTT.

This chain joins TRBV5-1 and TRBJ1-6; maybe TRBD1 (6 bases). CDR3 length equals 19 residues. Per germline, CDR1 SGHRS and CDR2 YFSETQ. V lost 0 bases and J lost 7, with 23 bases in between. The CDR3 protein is CASSLAVAGAQKINSPLHF. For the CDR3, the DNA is TGCGCCAGCAGCTTGGCCGTGGCAGGGGCACAGAAGATCAATTCACCCCTCCACTTT. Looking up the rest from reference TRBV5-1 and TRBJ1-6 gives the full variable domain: KAGVTQTPRYLIKTRGQQVTLSCSPISGHRSVSWYQQTPGQGLQFLFEYFSETQRNKGNFPGRFSGRQFSNSRSEMNVSTLELGDSALYLCASSLAVAGAQKINSPLHFGNGTRLTVT.

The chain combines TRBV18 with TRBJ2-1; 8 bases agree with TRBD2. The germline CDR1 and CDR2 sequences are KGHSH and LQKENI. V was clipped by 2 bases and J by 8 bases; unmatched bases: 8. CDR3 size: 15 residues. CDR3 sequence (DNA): TGTGCCAGCTCACCAAGGACGGGGGGGCCGGATGAGCAGTTCTTC. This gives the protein CASSPRTGGPDEQFF.

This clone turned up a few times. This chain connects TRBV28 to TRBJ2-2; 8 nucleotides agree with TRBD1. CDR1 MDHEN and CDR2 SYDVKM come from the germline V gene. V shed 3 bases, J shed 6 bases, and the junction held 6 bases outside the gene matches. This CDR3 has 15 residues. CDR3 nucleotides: TGTGCCAGCAGTTTCCTCCCGGACAGGGCCGGGGAGCTGTTTTTT. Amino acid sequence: CASSFLPDRAGELFF.

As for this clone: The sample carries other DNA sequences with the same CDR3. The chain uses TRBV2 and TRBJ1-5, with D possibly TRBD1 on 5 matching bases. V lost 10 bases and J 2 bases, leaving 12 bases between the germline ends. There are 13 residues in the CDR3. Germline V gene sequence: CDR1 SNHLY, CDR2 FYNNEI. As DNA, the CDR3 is TGTGCCATTTCACAGGAAGGCAATCAGCCCCAGCATTTT. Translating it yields CAISQEGNQPQHF.

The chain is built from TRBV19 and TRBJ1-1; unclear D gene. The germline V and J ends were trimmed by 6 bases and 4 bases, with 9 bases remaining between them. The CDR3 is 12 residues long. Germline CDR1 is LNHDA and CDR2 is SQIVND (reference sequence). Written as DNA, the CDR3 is TGTGCCAGTAGGGTAGGAGGCACTGAAGCTTTCTTT. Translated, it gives CASRVGGTEAFF.

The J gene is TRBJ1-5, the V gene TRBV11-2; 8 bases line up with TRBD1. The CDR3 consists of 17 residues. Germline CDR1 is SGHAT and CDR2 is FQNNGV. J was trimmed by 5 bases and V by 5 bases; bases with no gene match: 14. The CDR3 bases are TGTGCCAGCAGCGCGTCAACCCACCCGACAGGGGATCAGCCCCAGCATTTT. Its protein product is CASSASTHPTGDQPQHF.

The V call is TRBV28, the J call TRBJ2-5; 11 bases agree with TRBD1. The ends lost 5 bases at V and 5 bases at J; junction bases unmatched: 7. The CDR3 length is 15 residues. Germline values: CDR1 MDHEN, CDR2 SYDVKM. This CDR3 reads CASSTPDRGQETQYF. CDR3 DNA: TGTGCCAGCAGTACCCCGGACAGGGGGCAGGAGACCCAGTACTTC. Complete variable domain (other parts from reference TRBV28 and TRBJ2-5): DVKVTQSSRYLVKRTGEKVFLECVQDMDHENMFWYRQDPGLGLRLIYFSYDVKMKEKGDIPEGYSVSREKKERFSLILESASTNQTSMYLCASSTPDRGQETQYFGPGTRLLVL.

The CDR3 DNA follows: TGTGCCAGCAGCCGGGACAGGGGCCTCTATGGCTACACCTTC. It codes for CASSRDRGLYGYTF. This rearrangement joins TRBV11-1 to TRBJ1-2; 10 nucleotides align to TRBD1. Germline CDR1 reads SGHAT; CDR2 reads FQDESV (reference sequence). V trimming: 5 bases; J trimming: 4 bases; junction bases outside the gene matches: 4. This CDR3 comprises 14 residues.

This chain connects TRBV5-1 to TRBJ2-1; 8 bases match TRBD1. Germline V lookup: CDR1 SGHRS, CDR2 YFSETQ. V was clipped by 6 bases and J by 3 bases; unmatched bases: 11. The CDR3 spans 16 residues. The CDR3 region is CASNKDGDRRYNEQFF. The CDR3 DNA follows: TGCGCCAGCAATAAAGACGGGGACAGGCGCTACAATGAGCAGTTCTTC.

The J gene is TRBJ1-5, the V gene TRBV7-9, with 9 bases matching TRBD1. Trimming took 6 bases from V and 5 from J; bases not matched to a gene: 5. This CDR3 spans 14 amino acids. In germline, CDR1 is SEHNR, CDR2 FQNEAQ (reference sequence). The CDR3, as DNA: TGTGCCAGCAGTTCGGGACAGGGCCATCAGCCCCAGCATTTT. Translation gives CASSSGQGHQPQHF.

The CDR3 region has the DNA TGTGCCAGCAGTAGGGGTGAGACCCAGTACTTC. Protein: CASSRGETQYF. The chain combines TRBV11-3 with TRBJ2-5; weak D call: TRBD1 (5 bases). Germline values: CDR1 SGHNT, CDR2 YENEEA. The V end was cut by 6 bases, the J end by 5 bases, with 7 bases between. The CDR3 is 11 residues long.

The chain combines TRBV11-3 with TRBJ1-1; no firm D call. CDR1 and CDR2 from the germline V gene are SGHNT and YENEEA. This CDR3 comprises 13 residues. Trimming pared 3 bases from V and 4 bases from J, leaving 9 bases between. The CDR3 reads CASSFVRGTEAFF. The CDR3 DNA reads TGTGCCAGCAGCTTCGTCCGCGGCACTGAAGCTTTCTTT.

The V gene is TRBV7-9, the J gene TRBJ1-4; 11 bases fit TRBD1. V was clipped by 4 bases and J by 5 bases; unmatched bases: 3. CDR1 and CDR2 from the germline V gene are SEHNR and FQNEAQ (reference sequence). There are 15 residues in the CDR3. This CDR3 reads CASSSWDRGNEKLFF. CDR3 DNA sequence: TGTGCCAGCAGCTCGTGGGACAGGGGGAATGAAAAACTGTTTTTT.

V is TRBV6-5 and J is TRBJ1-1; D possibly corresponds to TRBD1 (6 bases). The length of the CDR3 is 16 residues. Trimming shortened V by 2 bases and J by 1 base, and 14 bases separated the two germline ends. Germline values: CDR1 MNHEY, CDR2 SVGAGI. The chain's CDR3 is CASSYGGQHRNTEAFF. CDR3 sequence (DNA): TGTGCCAGCAGTTACGGCGGACAGCATAGGAACACTGAAGCTTTCTTT.

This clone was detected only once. The CDR3 DNA follows: TGTGCCTGGACGGACAGGGCCTACGCTTTCTTT. Residues: CAWTDRAYAFF. The V call is TRBV30, the J call TRBJ1-1; 8 nucleotides agree with TRBD1. CDR3 length: 11 residues. V shed 4 bases, J shed 11 bases, and the junction held 6 bases outside the gene matches. Germline CDR1 is GTSNPN and CDR2 is SVGIG (reference sequence).

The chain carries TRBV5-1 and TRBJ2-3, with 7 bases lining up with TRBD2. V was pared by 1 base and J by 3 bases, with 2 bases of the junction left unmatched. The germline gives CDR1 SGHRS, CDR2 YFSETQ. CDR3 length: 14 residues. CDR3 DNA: TGCGCCAGCAGCTTGTCTAGCGGTACAGATACGCAGTATTTT. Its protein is CASSLSSGTDTQYF.

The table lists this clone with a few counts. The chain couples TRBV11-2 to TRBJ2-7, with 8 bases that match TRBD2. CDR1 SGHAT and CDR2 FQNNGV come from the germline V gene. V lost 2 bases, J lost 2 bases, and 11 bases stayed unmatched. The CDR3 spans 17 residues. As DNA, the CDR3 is TGTGCCAGCAGCTTAATCGAACCCTCGGGACTAGCCTACGAGCAGTACTTC. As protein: CASSLIEPSGLAYEQYF.

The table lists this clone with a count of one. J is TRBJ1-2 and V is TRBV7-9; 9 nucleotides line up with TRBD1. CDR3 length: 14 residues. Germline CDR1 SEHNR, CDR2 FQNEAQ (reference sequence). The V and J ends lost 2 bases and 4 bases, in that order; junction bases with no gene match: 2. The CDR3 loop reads CASSLWTGVYGYTF. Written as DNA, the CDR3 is TGTGCCAGCAGCTTATGGACAGGGGTCTATGGCTACACCTTC.

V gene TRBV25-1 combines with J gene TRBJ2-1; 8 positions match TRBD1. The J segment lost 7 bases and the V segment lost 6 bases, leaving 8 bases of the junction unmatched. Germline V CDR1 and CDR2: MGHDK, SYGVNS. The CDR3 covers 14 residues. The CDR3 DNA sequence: TGTGCCAGCAGCGATTGGACAGGGAGGAATGAGCAGTTCTTC. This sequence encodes CASSDWTGRNEQFF.